The rows below give T cell receptor beta chains drawn from one sample of a study of blood T cell repertoires in COVID-19. Sequencing was performed with immunoSEQ multiplex PCR; in TCRdb, only in-frame clones are kept and a portion is missing. The sample records some 96,000 clones, 75% to 90% being singletons. Material for sequencing was peripheral blood. These receptors all stem from an elderly man with acute or convalescent COVID-19. Both conserved end residues are part of each CDR3. Each record gives: D gene, V gene, J gene, clone size, CDR3 protein, CDR3 DNA. The D gene is left open where the match is weak. Not every row has a clone size; where given, it reads once, few, many or a size class.

D gene: TRBD2
V gene: TRBV6-2/TRBV6-3
J gene: TRBJ2-7
clone size: .
CDR3 protein: CASSYPRTGTMNYEQYF
CDR3 DNA: TGTGCCAGCAGTTACCCACGGACCGGGACTATGAACTACGAGCAGTACTTC

D gene: TRBD1
V gene: TRBV5-1
J gene: TRBJ2-6
clone size: .
CDR3 protein: CASSSRTGLTTGANVLTF
CDR3 DNA: TGCGCCAGCAGCTCACGGACAGGGTTGACTACTGGGGCCAACGTCCTGACTTTC

D gene: .
V gene: TRBV6-2/TRBV6-3
J gene: TRBJ2-3
clone size: .
CDR3 protein: CASSYLRGSDTQYF
CDR3 DNA: TGTGCCAGCAGTTACCTCAGAGGATCGGATACGCAGTATTTT

D gene: .
V gene: TRBV6-2/TRBV6-3
J gene: TRBJ2-7
clone size: .
CDR3 protein: CASSYSGGFYEQYF
CDR3 DNA: TGTGCCAGCAGTTACTCTGGCGGGTTCTACGAGCAGTACTTC

D gene: .
V gene: TRBV14
J gene: TRBJ2-7
clone size: .
CDR3 protein: CASSQEGLSYEQYF
CDR3 DNA: TGTGCCAGCAGCCAAGAGGGCCTCTCCTACGAGCAGTACTTC

D gene: .
V gene: TRBV28
J gene: TRBJ1-5
clone size: .
CDR3 protein: CASKSLTGGIADSNQPQHF
CDR3 DNA: TGTGCCAGCAAATCCTTGACGGGGGGCATAGCCGATAGCAATCAGCCCCAGCATTTT

D gene: TRBD2
V gene: TRBV19
J gene: TRBJ2-1
clone size: .
CDR3 protein: CASSFGTSGYNEQFF
CDR3 DNA: TGTGCCAGTAGTTTCGGGACTAGCGGTTACAATGAGCAGTTCTTC

D gene: .
V gene: TRBV7-2
J gene: TRBJ2-1
clone size: .
CDR3 protein: CASSLAGGYNEQFF
CDR3 DNA: TGTGCCAGCAGCTTAGCGGGAGGCTACAATGAGCAGTTCTTC

D gene: .
V gene: TRBV30
J gene: TRBJ1-2
clone size: .
CDR3 protein: CAWSFKQGTLYGYTF
CDR3 DNA: TGTGCCTGGAGTTTCAAACAGGGAACTCTCTATGGCTACACCTTC

D gene: .
V gene: TRBV2
J gene: TRBJ2-1
clone size: .
CDR3 protein: CASSGGNEVNEQFF
CDR3 DNA: TGTGCCAGCAGTGGTGGAAACGAGGTCAATGAGCAGTTCTTC

D gene: .
V gene: TRBV4-1
J gene: TRBJ1-3
clone size: once
CDR3 protein: CASSQANSGNTIYF
CDR3 DNA: TGCGCCAGCAGCCAAGCCAATTCTGGAAACACCATATATTTT

D gene: .
V gene: TRBV27
J gene: TRBJ2-6
clone size: .
CDR3 protein: CASSLTGTRNMANVLTF
CDR3 DNA: TGTGCCAGCAGTCTAACCGGGACACGGAATATGGCCAACGTCCTGACTTTC

D gene: .
V gene: TRBV10-3
J gene: TRBJ2-3
clone size: .
CDR3 protein: CAISPSTDTQYF
CDR3 DNA: TGTGCCATCAGTCCGAGCACAGATACGCAGTATTTT

D gene: TRBD1
V gene: TRBV18
J gene: TRBJ1-6
clone size: .
CDR3 protein: CASSPGQGRVNSPLHF
CDR3 DNA: TGTGCCAGCTCACCGGGACAGGGGCGAGTTAATTCACCCCTCCACTTT

D gene: .
V gene: TRBV5-6
J gene: TRBJ1-4
clone size: .
CDR3 protein: CASSPAGRTNEKLFF
CDR3 DNA: TGTGCCAGCAGCCCCGCGGGGAGAACTAATGAAAAACTGTTTTTT

D gene: .
V gene: TRBV5-1
J gene: TRBJ2-1
clone size: .
CDR3 protein: CASSLLSTIYNEQFF
CDR3 DNA: TGCGCCAGCAGCTTGCTGTCGACTATTTACAATGAGCAGTTCTTC

D gene: TRBD2
V gene: TRBV4-3
J gene: TRBJ2-1
clone size: .
CDR3 protein: CASSQASNSGRNEQFF
CDR3 DNA: TGCGCCAGCAGCCAAGCAAGTAACAGCGGGAGGAATGAGCAGTTCTTC

D gene: .
V gene: TRBV19
J gene: TRBJ1-4
clone size: .
CDR3 protein: CASSTTGSNEKLFF
CDR3 DNA: TGTGCCAGTAGTACGACAGGCTCTAATGAAAAACTGTTTTTT

D gene: TRBD1
V gene: TRBV30
J gene: TRBJ2-5
clone size: .
CDR3 protein: CAWGGTGGGETQYF
CDR3 DNA: TGTGCCTGGGGGGGGACAGGGGGCGGCGAGACCCAGTACTTC

D gene: .
V gene: TRBV28
J gene: TRBJ1-2
clone size: .
CDR3 protein: CASLEGDDYGYTF
CDR3 DNA: TGTGCCAGCTTAGAGGGGGACGACTATGGCTACACCTTC

D gene: TRBD2
V gene: TRBV5-1
J gene: TRBJ2-1
clone size: .
CDR3 protein: CASSLGYNSGRRIEQFF
CDR3 DNA: TGCGCCAGCAGCTTGGGCTATAATAGCGGGAGGAGGATTGAGCAGTTCTTC

D gene: .
V gene: TRBV9
J gene: TRBJ2-1
clone size: once
CDR3 protein: CASSVAVRGGYNEQFF
CDR3 DNA: TGTGCCAGCAGCGTAGCCGTGAGAGGGGGATACAATGAGCAGTTCTTC

D gene: .
V gene: TRBV3-1/TRBV3-2
J gene: TRBJ2-7
clone size: .
CDR3 protein: CASSQDRGSAYEQYF
CDR3 DNA: TGTGCCAGCAGCCAAGATAGAGGCTCAGCCTACGAGCAGTACTTC

D gene: TRBD2
V gene: TRBV6-2/TRBV6-3
J gene: TRBJ2-1
clone size: once
CDR3 protein: CASSYSPARWSGSSYNEQFF
CDR3 DNA: TGTGCCAGCAGTTACTCCCCCGCGCGGTGGAGCGGGAGTTCCTACAATGAGCAGTTCTTC

D gene: .
V gene: TRBV7-9
J gene: TRBJ2-7
clone size: .
CDR3 protein: CASSLMTDSYEQYF
CDR3 DNA: TGTGCCAGCAGCTTAATGACAGACTCCTACGAGCAGTACTTC

D gene: .
V gene: TRBV19
J gene: TRBJ2-2
clone size: .
CDR3 protein: CASSIGTGSGGELFF
CDR3 DNA: TGTGCCAGTAGTATAGGAACAGGGTCCGGCGGGGAGCTGTTTTTT

D gene: TRBD1
V gene: TRBV7-8
J gene: TRBJ1-4
clone size: few
CDR3 protein: CASSYSHRDRGSEKLFF
CDR3 DNA: TGTGCCAGCAGCTATTCCCACCGGGACAGGGGAAGTGAAAAACTGTTTTTT

D gene: TRBD2
V gene: TRBV7-6
J gene: TRBJ2-3
clone size: .
CDR3 protein: CASSLGLAGVADTQYF
CDR3 DNA: TGTGCCAGCAGCTTAGGACTAGCTGGGGTCGCAGATACGCAGTATTTT

D gene: .
V gene: TRBV28
J gene: TRBJ1-1
clone size: once
CDR3 protein: CASRGTGYGAFF
CDR3 DNA: TGTGCCAGCAGGGGTACAGGGTATGGAGCTTTCTTT

D gene: .
V gene: TRBV5-4
J gene: TRBJ1-1
clone size: .
CDR3 protein: CASSLGVGLEAFF
CDR3 DNA: TGTGCCAGCAGCTTGGGGGTGGGCTTGGAAGCTTTCTTT

D gene: TRBD2
V gene: TRBV2
J gene: TRBJ2-3
clone size: .
CDR3 protein: CASSGGTTQTDTQYF
CDR3 DNA: TGTGCCAGCAGTGGTGGGACTACACAAACAGATACGCAGTATTTT

D gene: TRBD1
V gene: TRBV18
J gene: TRBJ1-1
clone size: .
CDR3 protein: CASSPQGVKNTEAFF
CDR3 DNA: TGTGCCAGCTCTCCACAGGGGGTGAAGAACACTGAAGCTTTCTTT

D gene: TRBD1
V gene: TRBV19
J gene: TRBJ2-7
clone size: few
CDR3 protein: CASTPGQGHGEQYF
CDR3 DNA: TGTGCCAGTACCCCGGGACAGGGTCACGGTGAGCAGTACTTC

D gene: .
V gene: TRBV6-5
J gene: TRBJ2-7
clone size: .
CDR3 protein: CASSLTTTSYEQYF
CDR3 DNA: TGTGCCAGCAGCCTGACTACCACCTCCTACGAGCAGTACTTC

D gene: TRBD1
V gene: TRBV20-1
J gene: TRBJ2-7
clone size: .
CDR3 protein: CSASSPLGQSYEQYF
CDR3 DNA: TGCAGTGCTAGTTCCCCCTTGGGACAGTCCTACGAGCAGTACTTC

D gene: TRBD1
V gene: TRBV4-1
J gene: TRBJ1-5
clone size: .
CDR3 protein: CASSQDHTGGGGQPQHF
CDR3 DNA: TGCGCCAGCAGCCAAGATCACACAGGGGGCGGCGGTCAGCCCCAGCATTTT

D gene: .
V gene: TRBV25-1
J gene: TRBJ1-2
clone size: .
CDR3 protein: CASSDRPRGNGYTF
CDR3 DNA: TGTGCCAGCAGTGACCGTCCGCGGGGGAATGGCTACACCTTC

D gene: .
V gene: TRBV7-3
J gene: TRBJ2-7
clone size: once
CDR3 protein: CASSSPSSYEQYF
CDR3 DNA: TGTGCCAGCAGCTCGCCGAGCTCCTACGAGCAGTACTTC

D gene: .
V gene: TRBV11-3
J gene: TRBJ2-2
clone size: .
CDR3 protein: CASSPQTASNTGELFF
CDR3 DNA: TGTGCCAGCAGCCCCCAGACAGCCTCGAACACCGGGGAGCTGTTTTTT

D gene: .
V gene: TRBV6-5
J gene: TRBJ1-2
clone size: .
CDR3 protein: CASSFLEANYGYTF
CDR3 DNA: TGTGCCAGCAGTTTCTTAGAAGCGAACTATGGCTACACCTTC

D gene: .
V gene: TRBV12-3/TRBV12-4
J gene: TRBJ1-5
clone size: .
CDR3 protein: CASSLDRDQPQHF
CDR3 DNA: TGTGCCAGCAGTTTAGACAGGGATCAGCCCCAGCATTTT

D gene: .
V gene: TRBV29-1
J gene: TRBJ2-7
clone size: .
CDR3 protein: CSVEVRTDTYEQYF
CDR3 DNA: TGCAGCGTTGAGGTCCGGACAGACACCTACGAGCAGTACTTC

D gene: .
V gene: TRBV29-1
J gene: TRBJ1-1
clone size: .
CDR3 protein: CSGGNTEAFF
CDR3 DNA: TGCAGCGGCGGGAACACTGAAGCTTTCTTT

D gene: .
V gene: TRBV2
J gene: TRBJ2-2
clone size: .
CDR3 protein: CASSELRGTGELFF
CDR3 DNA: TGTGCCAGCAGTGAACTACGGGGCACCGGGGAGCTGTTTTTT

D gene: TRBD1
V gene: TRBV6-4
J gene: TRBJ2-7
clone size: .
CDR3 protein: CASSDPSRGRRSYEQYF
CDR3 DNA: TGTGCCAGCAGTGACCCAAGCAGGGGGCGCAGATCCTACGAGCAGTACTTC

D gene: .
V gene: TRBV2
J gene: TRBJ2-1
clone size: .
CDR3 protein: CASSSRGGNEQFF
CDR3 DNA: TGTGCCAGCAGCAGCCGCGGTGGCAATGAGCAGTTCTTC

D gene: TRBD1
V gene: TRBV6-5
J gene: TRBJ1-4
clone size: once
CDR3 protein: CASRRSGTGGEKLFF
CDR3 DNA: TGTGCCAGCAGGCGTTCCGGGACAGGGGGTGAAAAACTGTTTTTT

D gene: TRBD1
V gene: TRBV28
J gene: TRBJ1-6
clone size: .
CDR3 protein: CASSLPQGARSPLHF
CDR3 DNA: TGTGCCAGCAGTTTACCTCAGGGGGCCAGATCACCCCTCCACTTT